This TCR beta chain was sequenced for a study of blood T cell repertoires in COVID-19. In the study overall: Sample material is recorded as cDNA or gDNA derived from T cells, B-cell-depleted T cells, or PBMCs.

Study processing details: Estimation of nucleated cell counts was performed using reference gene primer amplification. Profiling relied on immunoSEQ multiplex PCR, and the TCRdb table lists in-frame clones only, not all of them. The DNA was the basis for D and trimming; V, J and clone size are from that table. The sample lists about 290,000 clones, approximately 86% occurring once. This TCR was sampled from a woman aged 45-60 years with active or convalescent COVID-19. Source material: peripheral blood.

The CDR3 DNA is TGCGCCAGCAGCAAGGACCCGGGACTAGCTTCCAATGAGCAGTTCTTC. Its translation: CASSKDPGLASNEQFF. The chain recombines TRBV5-1 with TRBJ2-1, with 9 bases lining up with TRBD2. The CDR3 is 16 amino acids. After removal of 4 bases from V and 6 bases from J, the junction contained 11 bases not matched to a gene. Germline V gives CDR1 SGHRS, CDR2 YFSETQ.